Included here is one T cell receptor (beta chain) sequence, with context. Its antigen is currently unknown. This sample is part of a study of T cell responses to AZD1222 COVID-19 vaccine. Overall study context: Pooled samples include second doses given at about 4 or 12 weeks. Findings and caveats of the study: Clonal diversity was possibly underestimated; the donors were predominantly white British and more often female.

TCRdb's table, derived via immunoSEQ multiplex PCR, lists solely in-frame clones and lacks some. The data show about 100,000 clones, around 90% seen once. Trimming took 3 bases from V and 5 from J; bases not matched to a gene: 16. Germline V CDR1 and CDR2: DFQATT, SNEGSKA (reference sequence). This CDR3 spans 18 amino acids. Specimen: peripheral blood, collected on day 0 of AZD1222 vaccination. This TCR was recovered from an adult in good health. The chain uses TRBV20-1 and TRBJ1-1; 12 bases line up with TRBD1. CDR3 DNA sequence: TGCAGTGCTAGTACTCTGCGGGGGACAGGGGGCGGAGGTACTGAAGCTTTCTTT. It is translated as CSASTLRGTGGGGTEAFF.